This T cell receptor beta chain was retrieved from a study of CD8 T cells in ankylosing spondylitis. The study's findings and limits: Researchers reportedly found disease-linked clones significantly enriched in matched ankylosing spondylitis synovial fluid. Some of these motif variants have turned up before, in reports on reactive arthritis synovial fluid and blood. Blood from ankylosing spondylitis patients appeared to carry a characteristic roughly eight-variant TCR beta motif. Disease-linked clones were found to be CD8+ and relatively rare in peripheral blood.

Libraries for TCR beta were made by quantitative 5'-RACE with molecular barcodes. TCRdb reprocessed the 5' RACE reads via MiXCR and lists one record per CDR3 protein. The sample carries some 700,000 distinct CDR3 sequences, roughly 19% recorded once. Germline-derived CDR1 and CDR2 are MDHEN and SYDVKM. The CDR3 totals 12 residues. V lost 8 bases to trimming and J lost 3 bases, with 8 bases between them. This clonotype came up a few times. Antigen specificity is unknown. The origin of this receptor is a male donor with ankylosing spondylitis. What was sequenced was blood, either unsorted or a sorted T cell fraction (not recorded which). The chain uses TRBV28 and TRBJ1-5; D is ambiguous. The CDR3 reads CASLRSNQPQHF. The CDR3 DNA reads TGTGCCAGCCTCCGGTCCAATCAGCCCCAGCATTTT.